The 16 T cell receptor beta chains given below trace back to one sample, sequenced in a study of T cell responses to AZD1222 COVID-19 vaccine. Produced via immunoSEQ multiplex PCR; TCRdb's table is partial and in-frame only. The sample holds some 150,000 clones, over 80% seen once. Specimen: peripheral blood, collected on day 0 of MenACWY control vaccination. The receptors originated from an adult in good health.

This clone was seen a few times. This rearrangement joins TRBV3-1 (or the pseudogene TRBV3-2) to TRBJ1-3; D gene uncertain. Germline V CDR1 and CDR2: LGHDT, YNNKEL (reference sequence). The CDR3 is 14 amino acids. V lost 3 bases and J lost 4, with 10 bases in between. CDR3 region: CASSQRSEGNTIYF. The CDR3 nucleotides are TGTGCCAGCAGCCAGCGATCAGAAGGAAACACCATATATTTT.

This chain connects TRBV5-1 to TRBJ1-1, with 7 bases matching TRBD1. The germline V gene has CDR1 SGHRS and CDR2 YFSETQ. V gave up 3 bases and J gave up 2 bases; unmatched junction bases: 4. The CDR3 consists of 14 residues. The CDR3, as DNA: TGCGCCAGCAGCTCGACAGGGATAAACACTGAAGCTTTCTTT. Translation: CASSSTGINTEAFF.

This chain joins TRBV11-2 and TRBJ2-5; D possibly corresponds to TRBD2 (6 bases). In germline, CDR1 is SGHAT, CDR2 FQNNGV. The CDR3 extends over 13 amino acids. With 8 bases removed from V and 5 bases from J, the gap between germline ends came to 15 bases. CDR3 bases: TGTGCCAGCCGGGAGTTGGCTGGGGAGACCCAGTACTTC. This sequence encodes CASRELAGETQYF. The variable domain in full, with the rest retrieved from reference TRBV11-2 and TRBJ2-5, is EAGVAQSPRYKIIEKRQSVAFWCNPISGHATLYWYQQILGQGPKLLIQFQNNGVVDDSQLPKDRFSAERLKGVDSTLKIQPAKLEDSAVYLCASRELAGETQYFGPGTRLLVL.

The genes are TRBV27 and TRBJ2-7; D possibly corresponds to TRBD1 (8 bases). The CDR3 is 15 amino acids. Germline assignment: CDR1 MNHEY and CDR2 SMNVEV (reference sequence). V dropped 5 bases and J dropped 3 bases, with 17 bases sitting between them. This chain's CDR3 is CASSLQGGTLYEQYF. Here the CDR3 DNA reads TGTGCCAGCAGTCTACAGGGGGGGACTCTCTACGAGCAGTACTTC.

The rearrangement joins TRBV9 to TRBJ1-2, with 7 bases that match TRBD1. Germline V gene sequence: CDR1 SGDLS, CDR2 YYNGEE. The CDR3 covers 16 residues. Trimming removed 0 bases from V and 1 base from J; junction bases left unmatched: 6. DNA of the CDR3: TGTGCCAGCAGCGTAGCGCCGGGACAGCGTAACTATGGCTACACCTTC. This sequence encodes CASSVAPGQRNYGYTF.

The chain carries TRBV5-1 and TRBJ1-1; D is unresolved. Looked up from germline, CDR1 is SGHRS and CDR2 is YFSETQ. The CDR3 runs 16 residues. V was clipped by 1 base and J by 5 bases, with 18 bases between them. For the CDR3, the DNA is TGCGCCAGCAGCTTGACAAGAGGAGCCCCGAGGACTGAAGCTTTCTTT. Its protein product is CASSLTRGAPRTEAFF. Full variable domain (outside the CDR3, taken from reference TRBV5-1 and TRBJ1-1): KAGVTQTPRYLIKTRGQQVTLSCSPISGHRSVSWYQQTPGQGLQFLFEYFSETQRNKGNFPGRFSGRQFSNSRSEMNVSTLELGDSALYLCASSLTRGAPRTEAFFGQGTRLTVV.

This sequence joins TRBV7-9 and TRBJ1-1; D unresolved. V dropped 1 base and J dropped 3 bases, with 6 bases sitting between them. Per germline, CDR1 SEHNR and CDR2 FQNEAQ (reference sequence). The CDR3 length is 13 residues. CDR3 coding DNA: TGTGCCAGCAGCTTAGTGGCAGACACTGAAGCTTTCTTT. Translating gives CASSLVADTEAFF.

V gene TRBV27 combines with J gene TRBJ2-1, with D perhaps TRBD2 (6 bases). The CDR3 contains 14 residues. V dropped 4 bases and J dropped 1 base, with 8 bases sitting between them. CDR1 and CDR2 (germline): MNHEY, SMNVEV (reference sequence). This CDR3 reads CASSSGLSYNEQFF. The DNA of the CDR3 is TGTGCCAGCAGTTCGGGACTGTCCTACAATGAGCAGTTCTTC.

The genes are TRBV24-1 and TRBJ1-1; D is unresolved. The germline V gene has CDR1 KGHDR and CDR2 SFDVKD. This CDR3 has 14 residues. Deletions cut 3 bases from V and 0 bases from J, with 7 bases between. CDR3 protein: CATSDGPMNTEAFF. Here the CDR3 DNA reads TGTGCCACCAGTGATGGCCCCATGAACACTGAAGCTTTCTTT.

This chain connects TRBV28 to TRBJ2-7; D may be TRBD1 (5 bases). CDR3 length equals 15 residues. V was pared by 5 bases and J by 2 bases, with 16 bases between. Germline-derived CDR1 and CDR2 are MDHEN and SYDVKM. The CDR3 sequence: CASSLLRQRPYEQYF. The CDR3 nucleotides read TGTGCCAGCAGTCTCCTTCGACAGAGACCCTACGAGCAGTACTTC.

This chain uses TRBV7-6 with TRBJ2-1; 8 nucleotides align to TRBD2. Germline CDR1 reads SGHVS; CDR2 reads FNYEAQ. J lost 3 bases, V lost 4 bases, and 2 bases had no gene match. The CDR3 contains 14 residues. CDR3 loop: CASSWTSRYNEQFF. Here the CDR3 DNA reads TGTGCCAGCAGCTGGACTAGCCGCTACAATGAGCAGTTCTTC.

This sequence joins TRBV15 and TRBJ1-4; D remains ambiguous. In germline, CDR1 is LNHNV, CDR2 YYDKDF (reference sequence). Trimming left V 5 bases short and J 8 bases short, with 21 bases between. The CDR3 has 16 amino acids. In DNA form, the CDR3 reads TGTGCCACCAGCGGCCGAGGCAAAACTAGTAGGGAAAAACTGTTTTTT. As protein: CATSGRGKTSREKLFF.

The rearrangement joins TRBV29-1 to TRBJ1-3; D is uncertain. The CDR3 runs 14 residues. Per the germline V gene, CDR1 is SQVTM and CDR2 is ANQGSEA. V was cut by 2 bases and J by 0 bases, with 8 bases left in between. The chain's CDR3 is CSVESSGSGNTIYF. As DNA, the CDR3 is TGCAGCGTTGAAAGTTCAGGCTCTGGAAACACCATATATTTT.

This rearrangement joins TRBV7-2 to TRBJ2-5; 9 bases align to TRBD2. Trimming cost V 8 bases and J 7 bases; bases outside gene matches: 14. Germline values: CDR1 SGHTA, CDR2 FQGNSA. The CDR3 is 15 residues long. This CDR3 reads CASALPSGARGTQYF. The CDR3 coding sequence is TGTGCCAGCGCCCTCCCTAGCGGGGCGCGGGGGACCCAGTACTTC. The full variable domain, with the rest looked up from reference TRBV7-2 and TRBJ2-5, is GAGVSQSPSNKVTEKGKDVELRCDPISGHTALYWYRQSLGQGLEFLIYFQGNSAPDKSGLPSDRFSAERTGGSVSTLTIQRTQQEDSAVYLCASALPSGARGTQYFGPGTRLLVL.

The rearrangement links TRBV6-5 to TRBJ1-6; TRBD1 agrees at 7 bases. Germline lookup yields CDR1 MNHEY and CDR2 SVGAGI. V shed 5 bases and J 5 bases; nucleotides not matched to a gene: 6. The CDR3 contains 15 residues. CDR3 nucleotide sequence: TGTGCCAGCAGTCACAGACAGGGTCATAATTCACCCCTCCACTTT. Translating gives CASSHRQGHNSPLHF.

This clone appeared once. The junction shows a germline mismatch at one end, possibly a read error. The V and J genes are TRBV25-1 and TRBJ2-7; D uncertain. Germline CDR1 is MGHDK and CDR2 is SYGVNS. This CDR3 is built from 13 residues. In DNA, the CDR3 is TGTGTCAGCTCCCCAGAACAAGCCTACGAGCAGTACTTC. Protein sequence: CVSSPEQAYEQYF.